This T cell receptor beta chain is drawn from a study of shared clonotypes between healthy human individuals. The donors, all of them Caucasian adults, lived in Nashville, Tennessee. Produced via immunoSEQ multiplex PCR; TCRdb's table is partial and in-frame only. The table lists 490,000 or so clones, about 79% of them singletons. Germline V gives CDR1 LGHNA, CDR2 YSLEER. V dropped 5 bases and J dropped 3; count of bases not matched to a gene: 13. The CDR3 runs to 17 residues. The chain is built from TRBV4-3 and TRBJ1-2; 9 bases match TRBD1. Sequencing was done on a sample of PBMCs. The TCR comes from a middle-aged woman in good health. Some clones in this sample may be carry-over from other donors' samples. The CDR3, as DNA: TGCGCCAGCAGCTCCGGGACAGGGTCCCTTTTTTACTATGGCTACACCTTC. This codes for CASSSGTGSLFYYGYTF.